These T cell receptor beta chains were read from a single sample in a study of beta chain features in type 1 diabetes. This table comes from immunoSEQ multiplex PCR, and its TCRdb copy is limited to in-frame clones, with some not included. The sample lists about 160,000 clones; 10% were seen once. The source material was central memory CD4+ T cells from blood. These TCRs come from a man aged 30-40 years with type 1 diabetes. Both conserved end residues are part of each CDR3. The D gene is left open where the match is weak. The listing skips clone size in some rows; elsewhere it reads once, few, many or a size class.

j_call d_call v_call clone_size cdr3_nt cdr3_aa
TRBJ2-7 TRBD2 TRBV7-9 - TGTGCCAGCACCGAACTAGCGGGAGCGACCGAGCAGTACTTC CASTELAGATEQYF
TRBJ2-1 TRBD1 TRBV15 - TGTGCCACCTCAGGACAGGGGGCGGTAATTGAGCAGTTCTTC CATSGQGAVIEQFF
TRBJ2-7 - TRBV18 - TGTGCCAGCGCAGGGACTGGCTACGAGCAGTACTTC CASAGTGYEQYF
TRBJ2-3 - TRBV28 few TGTGCCAGCAGTTTTCGGGGAGCGGGTGAAGATACGCAGTATTTT CASSFRGAGEDTQYF
TRBJ1-1 TRBD1 TRBV5-6 - TGTGCCAGCAGTTCAGGGGGCGCTTATCGGGTAGACACTGAAGCTTTCTTT CASSSGGAYRVDTEAFF
TRBJ2-7 TRBD2 TRBV29-1 few TGCAGCGTTGAAGACGGAGTTAGCGGGACGGGTGAGCAGTACTTC CSVEDGVSGTGEQYF
TRBJ2-7 - TRBV5-1 - TGCGCCAGCAGCTTGGGACAGATCTACGAGCAGTACTTC CASSLGQIYEQYF
TRBJ1-2 - TRBV5-4 few TGTGCCAGCAGCTCGAAGGACGGACAGAACTATGGCTACACCTTC CASSSKDGQNYGYTF
TRBJ1-1 - TRBV28 - TGTGCCAGCAGTTTGGAACGGGTCGCTTTCTTT CASSLERVAFF
TRBJ2-7 TRBD2 TRBV5-1 few TGCGCCAGCAGCTTAATCGGTGGGGAGCGGGAGAGTTTTAACGAGCAGTACTTC CASSLIGGERESFNEQYF
TRBJ2-1 TRBD2 TRBV7-3 few TGTGCCAGCAGCCCCCTAGCGGGCGACCCCTACAATGAGCAGTTCTTC CASSPLAGDPYNEQFF
TRBJ2-1 - TRBV21-1 - TGTGCCAGCAGCAACAGAGGTTCCTACAATGAGCAGTTCTTC CASSNRGSYNEQFF
TRBJ2-1 - TRBV5-4 - TGTGCCAGCAGCTTGCGGGCGGGAAGGTACAATGAGCAGTTCTTC CASSLRAGRYNEQFF
TRBJ2-7 - TRBV18 few TGTGCCAGCTCACCATCGGCAGGGCAGGACGAGCAGTACTTC CASSPSAGQDEQYF
TRBJ2-5 - TRBV6-5 - TGTGCCAGCAGCCGGAGGGAGTATGAGACCCAGTACTTC CASSRREYETQYF
TRBJ2-5 - TRBV15 few TGTGCCACCAGCAGAGATCAGGGCCACGAGACCCAGTACTTC CATSRDQGHETQYF
TRBJ2-2 - TRBV21-1 few TGTGCCAGCAGCAAACCAAAACTCGGGCCCTTGGGAGTCACCGGGGAGCTGTTTTTT CASSKPKLGPLGVTGELFF
TRBJ2-1 - TRBV6-5 few TGTGCCAGCAGACTTGCCACCTACAATGAGCAGTTCTTC CASRLATYNEQFF
TRBJ2-1 - TRBV2 few TGTGCCAGCAGTGTGCGGGCGGGGACCTACAATGAGCAGTTCTTC CASSVRAGTYNEQFF
TRBJ2-7 - TRBV14 few TGTGCCAGCAGCCAAGGCAGGGATGCCGAGCAGTACTTC CASSQGRDAEQYF
TRBJ2-5 TRBD2 TRBV15 - TGTGCCACCAGAGCGGGAGGGGCGGAGACCCAGTACTTC CATRAGGAETQYF
TRBJ2-6 - TRBV30 few TGTGCCTGGAGGAAGTGGGGAGGCTCTGGGGCCAACGTCCTGACTTTC CAWRKWGGSGANVLTF
TRBJ2-7 TRBD1 TRBV18 - TGTGCCAGCTCACCCTCGGGACAGGGGCCGCGGGAGCAGTACTTC CASSPSGQGPREQYF
TRBJ2-1 TRBD1 TRBV11-1 few TGTGCCAGCAGCCTAGAGAGGGGGCCAAGCTCCTACAATGAGCAGTTCTTC CASSLERGPSSYNEQFF
TRBJ1-1 - TRBV4-1 - TGCGCCAGCAGCCTGGGGGACTACAACACTGAAGCTTTCTTT CASSLGDYNTEAFF
TRBJ2-1 - TRBV6-1 - TGTGCCAGCCGTTCAGGGTGGGTAGACAATGAGCAGTTCTTC CASRSGWVDNEQFF
TRBJ2-7 TRBD2 TRBV29-1 - TGCAGCGTTGAAGCTAGCGGAGCCAAACCCTACGAGCAGTACTTC CSVEASGAKPYEQYF
TRBJ2-3 TRBD1 TRBV7-2 few TGTGCCAGCAGCCGAGTTCCGGGACAGTTGACAGATACGCAGTATTTT CASSRVPGQLTDTQYF
TRBJ2-7 TRBD1 TRBV28 few TGTGCCAGCATAACGGGACAGAGAGTCAGGGAGCAGTACTTC CASITGQRVREQYF
TRBJ1-5 TRBD1 TRBV2 few TGTGCCAGCAGTTACAGGGGTGGGAGCAATCAGCCCCAGCATTTT CASSYRGGSNQPQHF
TRBJ2-7 - TRBV5-1 few TGCGCCAGCAGCTTGTTGACGGGGAGCTCCTACGAGCAGTACTTC CASSLLTGSSYEQYF
TRBJ2-5 - TRBV15 - TGTGCCACCAGCAGAGATCACAGGGCCCAGTACTTC CATSRDHRAQYF
TRBJ1-1 TRBD1 TRBV5-1 few TGCGCCAGCAGCTTGGGGACAGGAGCCGGCACTGAAGCTTTCTTT CASSLGTGAGTEAFF
TRBJ2-4 TRBD1 TRBV7-9 few TGTGCCATCCTGTCCAGGGGGCGCGCGGGCAAAAACATTCAGTACTTC CAILSRGRAGKNIQYF
TRBJ1-1 TRBD1 TRBV29-1 - TGCAGCGTTCCGGGACAGCTTAACACTGAAGCTTTCTTT CSVPGQLNTEAFF
TRBJ2-1 TRBD2 TRBV14 many TGTGCCAGCAGCCAAAGACTAGCGGAATACAATGAGCAGTTCTTC CASSQRLAEYNEQFF
TRBJ2-1 - TRBV29-1 - TGCAGCACCTTAAGCGAACTCTCAAACAATGAGCAGTTCTTC CSTLSELSNNEQFF
TRBJ1-2 - TRBV29-1 - TGCAGCGTTGAAGACTGGGCCATATCGAACTATGGCTACACCTTC CSVEDWAISNYGYTF
TRBJ2-7 - TRBV5-1 - TGCGCCAGCAGCTTGCTCGGACAACTAAGCGAGCAGTACTTC CASSLLGQLSEQYF
TRBJ2-3 TRBD2 TRBV7-2 - TGCGCCAGCACACCGACTAGCGGGTCGAATACAGATACGCAGTATTTT CASTPTSGSNTDTQYF
TRBJ2-5 - TRBV15 few TGTGCCACCAGCCGTGGGGCGGACCAAGAGACCCAGTACTTC CATSRGADQETQYF
TRBJ2-5 - TRBV5-6 few TGTGCCAGCAGCCCAGGAGGGACAGAAGAGACCCAGTACTTC CASSPGGTEETQYF
TRBJ1-1 - TRBV28 - TGTGCCAGCAGGACCCCGGAGGCGGGAACTGAAGCTTTCTTT CASRTPEAGTEAFF
TRBJ1-2 - TRBV18 - TGTGCCAGCTCACCACCGGAGGTTCGCTATGGCTACACCTTC CASSPPEVRYGYTF
TRBJ2-1 TRBD1 TRBV19 few TGTGCCAGTAGGCTCCAACAGGGGAAGCCGAACAATGAGCAGTTCTTC CASRLQQGKPNNEQFF
TRBJ2-3 - TRBV5-1 - TGCGCCAGCAGCTTGGCAGACAGGGATACGCAGTATTTT CASSLADRDTQYF
TRBJ2-1 TRBD2 TRBV5-4 - TGTGCCAGCAGCTTCAGCGGGAGCTCCTACAATGAGCAGTTCTTC CASSFSGSSYNEQFF
TRBJ2-7 TRBD1 TRBV18 few TGTGCCAGCTCACACGACGGGTATACAGGGGGCCGGGGCGAGCAGTACTTC CASSHDGYTGGRGEQYF
TRBJ2-3 TRBD2 TRBV11-3 many TGTGCCAGCAGCTTAGGGCGAGCGGGAGCGACAGATACGCAGTATTTT CASSLGRAGATDTQYF
TRBJ2-1 TRBD1 TRBV5-5 - TGTGCCAGCAGCTCCGGGACAGGGTGGGATGAGCAGTTCTTC CASSSGTGWDEQFF
TRBJ2-7 TRBD2 TRBV18 few TGTGCCAGCTCACCGGGACTAGCGGGAGACGAGCAGTACTTC CASSPGLAGDEQYF
TRBJ1-1 - TRBV16 few TGTGCCAGCAGCCAATCGGACAGCGTTATGCCTGAAGCTTTCTTT CASSQSDSVMPEAFF